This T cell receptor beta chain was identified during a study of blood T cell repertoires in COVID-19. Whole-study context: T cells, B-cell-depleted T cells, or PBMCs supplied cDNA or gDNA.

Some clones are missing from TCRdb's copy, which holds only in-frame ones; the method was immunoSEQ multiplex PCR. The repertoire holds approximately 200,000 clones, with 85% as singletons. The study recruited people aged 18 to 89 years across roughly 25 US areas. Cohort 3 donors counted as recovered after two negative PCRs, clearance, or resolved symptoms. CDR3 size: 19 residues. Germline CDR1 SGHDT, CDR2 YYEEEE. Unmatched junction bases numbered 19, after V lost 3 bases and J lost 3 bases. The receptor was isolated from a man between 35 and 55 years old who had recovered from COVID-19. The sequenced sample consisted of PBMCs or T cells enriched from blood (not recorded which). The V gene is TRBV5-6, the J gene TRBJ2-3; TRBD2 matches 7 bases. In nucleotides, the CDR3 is TGTGCCAGCAGCTCTAATCCTTCGCGGGAGTTTTATATGACAGATACGCAGTATTTT. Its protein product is CASSSNPSREFYMTDTQYF.